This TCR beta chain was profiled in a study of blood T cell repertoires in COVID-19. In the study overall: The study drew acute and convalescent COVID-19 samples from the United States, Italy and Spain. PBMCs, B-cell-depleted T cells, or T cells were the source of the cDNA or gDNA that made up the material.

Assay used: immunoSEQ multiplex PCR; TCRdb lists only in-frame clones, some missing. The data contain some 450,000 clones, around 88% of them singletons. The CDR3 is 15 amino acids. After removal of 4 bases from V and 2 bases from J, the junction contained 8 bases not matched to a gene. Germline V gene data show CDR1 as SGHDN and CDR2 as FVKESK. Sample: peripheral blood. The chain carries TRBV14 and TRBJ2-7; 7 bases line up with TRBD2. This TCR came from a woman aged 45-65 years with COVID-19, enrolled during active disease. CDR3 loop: CASSRMTSLTYEQYF. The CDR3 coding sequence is TGTGCCAGCAGCCGGATGACTAGCCTAACCTACGAGCAGTACTTC.